The table lists the clone carrying this T cell receptor beta chain with a few counts. Assay: immunoSEQ multiplex PCR; the TCRdb copy retains only in-frame clones and omits some. The sample has some 320,000 clones, about 86% seen once. The data are from a study of Ad26.COV2.S vaccination and SARS-CoV-2 variants. Trimming cost V 5 bases and J 1 base, with 8 bases left between them. CDR3 length equals 13 residues. Germline loops: CDR1 SGHVS, CDR2 FQNEAQ. Noted treatment: over 15 received Ad26.COV2.S at low or high dose, single or two shots; roughly 5 received placebo; per-sample allocation not given. Repertoires come from day 63 after the first vaccine or placebo injection. This Boston cohort included adults aged 18-55 years.

The TCR comes from a person between 18 and 65 years old who received the Ad26.COV2.S COVID-19 vaccine or a placebo. The chain recombines TRBV7-8 with TRBJ1-1; the D is unclear. The sequences come from peripheral blood, collected in a trial of Ad26.COV2.S vaccine versus placebo. The CDR3 sequence is CASSPTRNTEAFF. CDR3 sequence (DNA): TGTGCCAGCAGCCCCACTCGGAACACTGAAGCTTTCTTT.